This TCR beta chain was captured by sequencing in a study of glioma-infiltrating T cells. TCR alpha and beta CDR3 regions were amplified from RNA using iRepertoire nested multiplex PCR. TCRdb re-called the multiplex PCR reads with MiXCR, one entry per CDR3 protein. The repertoire includes about 9,200 distinct CDR3 sequences, approximately 60% of them detected once, and about 20% sits in the top ten. The CDR3 consists of 18 residues. The V end lost 2 bases, the J end lost 2 bases, and 20 bases lay between the germline ends. Germline V gives CDR1 SGHAT, CDR2 FQNNGV. The genes are TRBV11-2 and TRBJ2-3, with a possible D match to TRBD2 (5 bases). The specimen sequenced was glioma tissue, nonneoplastic brain tissue, or PBMCs (not recorded which). This sequence originates from a human donor with low-grade glioma or glioblastoma, undergoing nonglioma brain surgery, or in good health (not recorded which). In DNA form, the CDR3 reads TGTGCCAGCAGCTTACTGGCTAGCCGACGTGCTATCACAGATACGCAGTATTTT. This sequence encodes CASSLLASRRAITDTQYF. The full variable domain, its missing parts supplied by reference TRBV11-2 and TRBJ2-3, is EAGVAQSPRYKIIEKRQSVAFWCNPISGHATLYWYQQILGQGPKLLIQFQNNGVVDDSQLPKDRFSAERLKGVDSTLKIQPAKLEDSAVYLCASSLLASRRAITDTQYFGPGTRLTVL.